The present TCR beta chain was sequenced within a study of cytomegalovirus exposure and HLA in healthy donors. Overall study: The early release's HLA-typed donors yielded about 85 million unique TCRs.

This PCR relied on a set of 60 Vbeta primers and 13 Jbeta primers. This table comes from immunoSEQ multiplex PCR, and its TCRdb copy is limited to in-frame clones, with some not included. The sample data list some 120,000 clones. This TCR came from a middle-aged man in good health and CMV-seronegative. The sequenced sample was PBMCs.

CDR3 nucleotides: TGCGCCAGCAGCTTCCTCGGGGGGAGCGAGGGGGAGCAGTACTTC. Translated: CASSFLGGSEGEQYF. This chain connects TRBV5-1 to TRBJ2-7; 7 bases are shared with TRBD2. The CDR3 has 15 residues. Per the germline V gene, CDR1 is SGHRS and CDR2 is YFSETQ. V lost 2 bases and J lost 7; bases outside the gene matches: 12. Using reference TRBV5-1 and TRBJ2-7 for the parts outside the CDR3, the full variable domain is KAGVTQTPRYLIKTRGQQVTLSCSPISGHRSVSWYQQTPGQGLQFLFEYFSETQRNKGNFPGRFSGRQFSNSRSEMNVSTLELGDSALYLCASSFLGGSEGEQYFGPGTRLTVT.